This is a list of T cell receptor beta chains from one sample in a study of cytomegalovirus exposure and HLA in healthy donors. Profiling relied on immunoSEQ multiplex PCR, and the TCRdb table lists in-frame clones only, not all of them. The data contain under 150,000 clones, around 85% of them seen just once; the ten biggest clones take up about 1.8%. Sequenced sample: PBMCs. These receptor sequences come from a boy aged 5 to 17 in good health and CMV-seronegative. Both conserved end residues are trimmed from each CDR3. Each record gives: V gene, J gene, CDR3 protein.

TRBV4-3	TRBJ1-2	ASSQDRGGGYT
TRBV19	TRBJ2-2	ASSIVGAGVKTGELF
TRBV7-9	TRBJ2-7	SSSLVLAGEVYEQY
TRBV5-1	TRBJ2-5	ASSLGQNQETQY
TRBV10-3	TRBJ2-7	AIRAGQTSYEQY
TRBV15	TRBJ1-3	ATSRGTGTNTIY
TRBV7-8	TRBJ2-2	ASAHVLAGTGELF
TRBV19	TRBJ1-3	ASTYLDRENTIY
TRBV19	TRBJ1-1	ASRTTGRGTEAF
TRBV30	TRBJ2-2	AWSVLAGVNTGELF
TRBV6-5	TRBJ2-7	ASSSSGTSSYEQY
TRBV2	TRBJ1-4	ASSAGIGAEKLF
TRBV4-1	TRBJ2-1	ASSHSILAYEQF
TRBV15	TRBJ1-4	ATSRDHYEKLF
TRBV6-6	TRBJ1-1	ASRSGQGWGNTEAF
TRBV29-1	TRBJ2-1	SAQQGNEQF
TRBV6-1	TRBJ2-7	ASSPLWASYEQY
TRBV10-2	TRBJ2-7	ASSEPIGGSYEQY
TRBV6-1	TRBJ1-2	ASSVWGTAYC
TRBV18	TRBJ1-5	ASSPGGDQPQH
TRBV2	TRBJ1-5	ASSEGQNHQPQH
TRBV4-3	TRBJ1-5	ASSQDAGLSNQPQH